This paragraph covers one TCR beta chain sequence. Its target is not known. This entry comes from a study of OX40 agonist ivuxolimab in advanced cancers. The wider study: Enrolled patients in dose escalation had cancers that were hepatocellular carcinoma, melanoma, renal cell or head and neck cancer. Antecedent anti-PD-1, anti-PD-L1 or anti-CTLA-4 therapy was permissible, with under 50% having received some.

Study-level results: Specificity for antigen went undetermined in the expanded peripheral T cells. More expanded clones were found, on average, in CD8+ than in CD4+ T cells.

This table comes from immunoSEQ multiplex PCR, and its TCRdb copy is limited to in-frame clones, with some not included. In the table there are about 51,000 clones, around nine tenths of which are singletons. This clonotype was obtained from an adult with an advanced solid tumor such as melanoma, head and neck, liver or kidney cancer. Sequences were derived from CD4+ or CD8+ T cells sorted from blood, sampled in a trial of the OX40 agonist ivuxolimab.

The CDR3 spells CASSEYIGEKLFF. As DNA, the CDR3 is TGTGCCAGCAGTGAATATATTGGAGAAAAACTGTTTTTT. The rearrangement links TRBV25-1 to TRBJ1-4; unclear D gene. V was shortened by 0 bases and J by 8 bases, with 7 bases between the two germline ends. Germline V gene lookup returns CDR1 MGHDK and CDR2 SYGVNS. This CDR3 spans 13 amino acids.